This T cell receptor (beta chain) was recovered during a study of spatial heterogeneity in lung cancer. This clonotype was counted ten times or more. Time point specified: sample taken at primary tumor resection. A single record per CDR3 protein comes from TCRdb applying MiXCR to the 5' RACE reads. The sample contains tens of thousands of distinct CDR3 sequences, approximately 5.3% of which appear only once. The CDR3 runs to 12 residues. V was clipped by 5 bases and J by 8 bases; unmatched bases: 4. From germline, CDR1 is SEHNR and CDR2 FQNEAQ (reference sequence). The sequencing used PBMCs, collected at surgery. The chain uses TRBV7-9 and TRBJ1-1; 8 positions agree with TRBD1. The sequence derives from a male donor with early-stage non-small cell lung cancer. This CDR3 reads CASSIWTGEAFF. CDR3 bases: TGTGCCAGCAGCATCTGGACAGGGGAAGCTTTCTTT.